The TCR beta chain under discussion was sequenced for a study of cytomegalovirus exposure and HLA in healthy donors. Germline assignment: CDR1 MRHNA and CDR2 SNTAGT. This CDR3 is 14 amino acids long. The V gene end was trimmed by 0 bases and the J gene end by 7 bases; junction bases not matched to a gene: 4. Data came from immunoSEQ multiplex PCR; TCRdb stores just in-frame clones and leaves some out. The table lists roughly 300,000 clones, 87% of them singletons, with over 1% in the top ten. The rearrangement links TRBV6-4 to TRBJ1-2; 8 bases line up with TRBD1. This TCR was sampled from a woman in her 30s in good health and CMV-seropositive. What was sequenced was PBMCs. The CDR3 here is CASSDSAGGFGYTF. The CDR3 DNA follows: TGTGCCAGCAGTGACTCCGCAGGGGGCTTTGGCTACACCTTC.